This T cell receptor beta chain comes out of a study of T cells in women clearing cervical HPV infection. About the research overall: No precancer developed; the control's incident HPV16 infection cleared within 12 months. Controls gave blood once infection was undetectable; cases at lesion identification. Cases' blood sampling followed lesion detection by median about 150 days (90 to 200).

A note on this clone: The read terminates 3 residues ahead of where the CDR3 ends, so the germline J gene completes it.

V trimming: 2 bases; J trimming: 4 bases; junction bases outside the gene matches: 7. The CDR3 is 15 residues long. Per germline, CDR1 SGHTA and CDR2 FQGNSA. Only in-frame clones appear in the TCRdb table, and some are missing; sequencing was by immunoSEQ multiplex PCR. This sample's table has some 20,000 clones. Sequencing was done on a sample of blood buffy coat. The sequence was collected from a woman aged 18 to 75 with a cervical HPV16 infection that either progressed to CIN3+ or cleared (not recorded which). This chain joins TRBV7-2 and TRBJ2-5; 7 bases fit TRBD2. CDR3 sequence: CASSLFAGVSETQYF. The CDR3 DNA, read in part, is TGTGCCAGCAGCTTATTTGCGGGAGTATCAGAGACC.